The present T cell receptor beta chain was sequenced within a study of cytotoxic CD8 clonotypes in ibrutinib-treated CLL. Study-level information: Response specimens were obtained following a median treatment duration of approximately 12 months, with a range of 6 to 36. Study-wide points: Clonality (at baseline) was higher than in age-matched healthy donors and tracked circulating CD8+ T-cell counts.

The table came from immunoSEQ multiplex PCR; TCRdb's copy has only in-frame clones and leaves some out. The table shows about 85,000 clones, with 70% to 80% occurring only once. CDR1 and CDR2 (germline): SGHKS, YYEKEE (reference sequence). V shed 4 bases and J shed 7 bases, with 14 bases lying between them. The CDR3 is 13 amino acids. Comment on this clone: What it recognizes is unknown.

The chain has TRBV5-5 and TRBJ1-2; possibly TRBD1 for D (6 bases). The sequence was obtained from a human donor with chronic lymphocytic leukemia. This specimen was PBMCs, taken after 12 months of ibrutinib treatment. The CDR3 is CASSPGGAPGYTF. CDR3 nucleotides: TGTGCCAGCAGCCCGGGGGGGGCACCTGGCTACACCTTC. The whole variable domain, filled in from reference TRBV5-5 and TRBJ1-2, reads DAGVTQSPTHLIKTRGQQVTLRCSPISGHKSVSWYQQVLGQGPQFIFQYYEKEERGRGNFPDRFSARQFPNYSSELNVNALLLGDSALYLCASSPGGAPGYTFGSGTRLTVV.